These 11 T cell receptor beta chains share one sample of origin, sequenced in a study of T cells in Graves' hyperthyroidism and ophthalmopathy (dated 2019 in TCRdb). The library was produced with multiplex PCR. The data were produced on an Illumina HiSeq 2000. Amplification of TCR beta CDR3 regions was carried out from RNA transcripts. A first-round RT-PCR of the TCR CDR3 used the HTBI primer set with the Qiagen OneStep RT-PCR kit. Using fastp at Q25 and MiXCR, TCRdb reprocessed the public reads and kept productive beta chains. Duplicate CDR3 protein sequences are folded into a single record with the most common DNA and genes. The sample records 250,000 to 350,000 distinct CDR3 sequences, about 15% of which are singletons. Clones ranked in the top ten supply roughly 33% of the sample. Sequenced input: blood. The receptors stem from a man between 25 and 39 years old with Graves' hyperthyroidism.

Many counts were recorded for this clonotype. The genes are TRBV6-2 or TRBV6-3 and TRBJ2-1; D unclear. CDR3 size: 14 residues. The germline V gene has CDR1 MNHEY and CDR2 SVGEGT. V was pared by 8 bases and J by 0 bases, with 11 bases between. The CDR3 sequence: CASQPMSSYNEQFF. The CDR3 coding sequence is TGTGCCAGCCAGCCTATGAGCTCCTACAATGAGCAGTTCTTC.

This clonotype was counted many times. This rearrangement joins TRBV11-2 to TRBJ2-3; no definite D call. Trimming took off 0 bases at V and 2 bases at J, with 3 bases between the two ends. This CDR3 comprises 13 residues. The germline V gene has CDR1 SGHAT and CDR2 FQNNGV. This CDR3 reads CASSLDPTDTQYF. The CDR3 bases are TGTGCCAGCAGCTTAGATCCCACAGATACGCAGTATTTT.

This chain links TRBV25-1 with TRBJ1-2, with a tentative D call TRBD1 (6 bases). This CDR3 comprises 12 residues. Germline values: CDR1 MGHDK, CDR2 SYGVNS. V lost 6 bases and J lost 6, with 11 bases in between. The CDR3 DNA is TGTGCCAGCAGGAGCGGACAGAATGGCTACACCTTC. Translated: CASRSGQNGYTF.

This clonotype was seen many times. This rearrangement joins TRBV6-2 or TRBV6-3 to TRBJ2-5; tentatively, D is TRBD1 (6 bases). The ends were cut back, 5 bases at V and 3 bases at J, with 10 bases in the middle. The germline V gene encodes CDR1 MNHEY and CDR2 SVGEGT. CDR3 length: 13 amino acids. The CDR3 DNA sequence: TGTGCCAGCAGTCAGGGGAGAAAAGAGACCCAGTACTTC. Encoded protein: CASSQGRKETQYF.

This clonotype showed up just a few times. The gene calls are TRBV4-1 and TRBJ1-5, with D unresolved. Germline CDR1 is MGHRA and CDR2 is YSYEKL. The CDR3 consists of 16 residues. The germline V and J ends were trimmed by 3 bases and 7 bases, with 19 bases remaining between them. The CDR3 nucleotides read TGCGCCAGCAGCCATGCCGACCCAAGAACGGGGCAGCCCCAGCATTTT. This codes for CASSHADPRTGQPQHF.

The chain carries TRBV20-1 and TRBJ2-1; D remains unclear. Trimming removed 4 bases from V and 12 bases from J, with 13 bases in between. In germline, CDR1 is DFQATT, CDR2 SNEGSKA (reference sequence). CDR3 size: 11 residues. This chain's CDR3 is CSATDGRGQFF. CDR3 nucleotide sequence: TGCAGTGCTACGGACGGCCGTGGGCAGTTCTTC.

This clonotype was counted at least ten times. The gene calls are TRBV7-9 and TRBJ2-2, with a tentative D call TRBD1 (6 bases). V lost 5 bases and J lost 5, with 12 bases in between. CDR3 length equals 14 residues. From germline, CDR1 is SEHNR and CDR2 FQNEAQ (reference sequence). The CDR3 here is CASSPSQGTGELFF. CDR3 nucleotide sequence: TGTGCCAGCAGCCCCTCACAGGGAACCGGGGAGCTGTTTTTT.

At least ten counts were recorded for this clonotype. The rearrangement uses TRBV3-1 and TRBJ2-7; D is unclear. The ends were cut back, 10 bases at V and 5 bases at J, with 15 bases in the middle. The CDR3 has 12 amino acids. Germline CDR1 is LGHDT and CDR2 is YNNKEL (reference sequence). The CDR3 nucleotides read TGTGCCACCCAAGGAAGGGTACACGAGCAGTACTTC. Amino acid sequence: CATQGRVHEQYF.

This clonotype has just a few counts. J is TRBJ1-1 and V is TRBV29-1, with D possibly being TRBD1 (5 bases). V lost 8 bases and J lost 8, with 21 bases in between. Germline-derived CDR1 and CDR2 are SQVTM and ANQGSEA. There are 13 residues in the CDR3. CDR3 nucleotide sequence: TGCAGCCTACAGTCCGGGACGTCAGAAGAAGCTTTCTTT. This sequence encodes CSLQSGTSEEAFF.

The chain is built from TRBV20-1 and TRBJ1-2; no clear D. This CDR3 comprises 9 residues. Germline CDR1 DFQATT, CDR2 SNEGSKA (reference sequence). The V end was cut by 6 bases, the J end by 8 bases, with 7 bases between. The CDR3 DNA follows: TGCAGTGCCCCTCGCGGCTACACCTTC. The encoded protein is CSAPRGYTF.

This clonotype was seen repeatedly, ten times or more. The chain recombines TRBV12-3 or TRBV12-4 with TRBJ1-5; no reliable D call. With 1 base removed from V and 9 bases from J, the gap between germline ends came to 10 bases. The CDR3 consists of 13 residues. The CDR3 loop is CASSLDGGPPQHF. The CDR3 DNA reads TGTGCCAGCAGTTTAGACGGAGGTCCGCCCCAGCATTTT.